This TCR beta chain originates from a study of blood T cell repertoires in COVID-19. Overall study: T cells, B-cell-depleted T cells, or PBMCs supplied cDNA or gDNA.

CDR1 and CDR2 (germline): SGHNT, YYREEE (reference sequence). J lost 5 bases, V lost 4 bases, and 10 bases had no gene match. The CDR3 sequence is 16 residues long. In the authors' workflow: Nucleated cell number was recorded as an estimate derived from reference gene primer amplification. Only in-frame clones appear in the TCRdb table, and some are missing; sequencing was by immunoSEQ multiplex PCR. Clone size and the V and J calls come from that table; the DNA yielded D and trimming. The sample holds about 140,000 clones, about nine tenths seen once. While infection was still active, Seattle patients were enrolled and then followed longitudinally.

The receptor was isolated from a human donor with COVID-19, enrolled during active disease. The donor label of this sample is uncertain. The chain employs TRBV5-4 and TRBJ2-3, with TRBD1 matching 10 bases. Sequenced sample: peripheral blood. CDR3 in DNA: TGTGCCAGCAGCAATACCCAGGGGACAGGGGAAGATACGCAGTATTTT. It specifies CASSNTQGTGEDTQYF.